The present T cell receptor beta chain was sequenced within a study of shared clonotypes between healthy human individuals. Study-wide findings and caveats: Despite large depth, sorted-subset datasets appeared incompletely sequenced.

The CDR3 totals 10 residues. V lost 4 bases, J lost 12 bases, and 9 bases lay in between. The germline gives CDR1 SNHLY, CDR2 FYNNEI. In regard to this clone: Its specificity is unknown.

Naive CD8 cells, CD45RO-negative and positively selected for CCR7, excluded terminally differentiated effector memory CD45RA+ cells. Assay: immunoSEQ multiplex PCR; the TCRdb copy retains only in-frame clones and omits some. The top ten hold more than 1.5% of the sample, which has about 2.1 million clones, 85% to 95% seen once. Sequencing was performed on naive CD8+ T cells from PBMCs. This chain uses TRBV2 with TRBJ1-2; no firm D call. The receptor was isolated from a man between 18 and 29 years old in good health. Some clones in this sample may be carry-over from other donors' samples. The CDR3 sequence: CASSGIADTF. The CDR3 region has the DNA TGTGCCAGCAGTGGTATCGCCGACACCTTC.